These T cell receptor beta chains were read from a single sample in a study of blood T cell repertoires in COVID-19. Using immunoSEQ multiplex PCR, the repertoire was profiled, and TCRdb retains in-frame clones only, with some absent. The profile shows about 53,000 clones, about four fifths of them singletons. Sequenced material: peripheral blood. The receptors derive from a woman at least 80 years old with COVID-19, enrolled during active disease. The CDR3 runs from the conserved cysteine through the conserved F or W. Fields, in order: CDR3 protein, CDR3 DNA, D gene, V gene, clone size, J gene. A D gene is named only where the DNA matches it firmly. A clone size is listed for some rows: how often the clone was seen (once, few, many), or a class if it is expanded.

CDR3aa: CAWIGTGSHEQYF
CDR3nt: TGTGCCTGGATAGGGACAGGGAGCCACGAGCAGTACTTC
d_gene: TRBD1
v_gene: TRBV30
abundance: .
j_gene: TRBJ2-7

CDR3aa: CASSPSGSRADTQYF
CDR3nt: TGTGCCAGCAGCCCTAGCGGGAGTAGGGCAGATACGCAGTATTTT
d_gene: TRBD2
v_gene: TRBV7-3
abundance: .
j_gene: TRBJ2-3

CDR3aa: CASSLWGTGKPYEQYF
CDR3nt: TGTGCCAGCAGCTTATGGGGGACAGGTAAACCCTACGAGCAGTACTTC
d_gene: TRBD1
v_gene: TRBV7-2
abundance: .
j_gene: TRBJ2-7

CDR3aa: CASGGSGRAGPPYEQYF
CDR3nt: TGTGCCAGCGGCGGCAGCGGGAGGGCCGGACCACCCTACGAGCAGTACTTC
d_gene: TRBD2
v_gene: TRBV3-1/TRBV3-2
abundance: .
j_gene: TRBJ2-7

CDR3aa: CASGRGAEDTQYF
CDR3nt: TGCGCCAGCGGGAGGGGGGCTGAAGATACGCAGTATTTT
d_gene: .
v_gene: TRBV5-1
abundance: once
j_gene: TRBJ2-3

CDR3aa: CASSSPRGIYEQYF
CDR3nt: TGTGCCAGCAGCTCACCACGGGGTATCTACGAGCAGTACTTC
d_gene: .
v_gene: TRBV7-2
abundance: .
j_gene: TRBJ2-7

CDR3aa: CASSFGIGGPYEQYF
CDR3nt: TGTGCCAGCAGTTTTGGTATAGGGGGCCCCTACGAGCAGTACTTC
d_gene: TRBD1
v_gene: TRBV27
abundance: few
j_gene: TRBJ2-7

CDR3aa: CASSHQGAHEQYF
CDR3nt: TGTGCCAGCAGCCACCAGGGGGCTCATGAGCAGTACTTC
d_gene: TRBD1
v_gene: TRBV3-1/TRBV3-2
abundance: .
j_gene: TRBJ2-7

CDR3aa: CASSLGTSGQETQYF
CDR3nt: TGTGCCAGCAGCTTAGGTACTAGCGGACAAGAGACCCAGTACTTC
d_gene: TRBD2
v_gene: TRBV11-2
abundance: .
j_gene: TRBJ2-5

CDR3aa: CASSLGTVGPEAFF
CDR3nt: TGCGCCAGCAGCTTGGGGACAGTCGGTCCTGAAGCTTTCTTT
d_gene: .
v_gene: TRBV5-1
abundance: .
j_gene: TRBJ1-1

CDR3aa: CAISALGTRKNTGELFF
CDR3nt: TGTGCCATCAGTGCGTTGGGGACACGGAAAAACACCGGGGAGCTGTTTTTT
d_gene: .
v_gene: TRBV10-3
abundance: .
j_gene: TRBJ2-2

CDR3aa: CASSYDSTGELFF
CDR3nt: TGTGCCAGCAGCTACGATAGTACCGGGGAGCTGTTTTTT
d_gene: .
v_gene: TRBV7-3
abundance: few
j_gene: TRBJ2-2

CDR3aa: CASKGGMAGELFF
CDR3nt: TGTGCCAGCAAAGGGGGAATGGCCGGGGAGCTGTTTTTT
d_gene: .
v_gene: TRBV6-5
abundance: .
j_gene: TRBJ2-2

CDR3aa: CASSLIAGTEAFF
CDR3nt: TGTGCCAGCAGCTTAATTGCGGGGACTGAAGCTTTCTTT
d_gene: .
v_gene: TRBV11-2
abundance: .
j_gene: TRBJ1-1

CDR3aa: CASSPLAGGGTDTQYF
CDR3nt: TGTGCCAGCAGCCCACTAGCGGGAGGTGGCACAGATACGCAGTATTTT
d_gene: TRBD2
v_gene: TRBV28
abundance: once
j_gene: TRBJ2-3

CDR3aa: CASRAGVDSPLHF
CDR3nt: TGTGCCAGCAGGGCGGGGGTTGATTCACCCCTCCACTTT
d_gene: .
v_gene: TRBV6-5
abundance: .
j_gene: TRBJ1-6

CDR3aa: CASSIGFANAGSQYF
CDR3nt: TGTGCCAGTAGTATAGGGTTCGCGAACGCAGGGTCCCAGTACTTC
d_gene: .
v_gene: TRBV19
abundance: .
j_gene: TRBJ2-5

CDR3aa: CASRASGTVAYEQYF
CDR3nt: TGTGCCAGTAGGGCTAGCGGGACCGTCGCCTACGAGCAGTACTTC
d_gene: TRBD2
v_gene: TRBV19
abundance: .
j_gene: TRBJ2-7

CDR3aa: CALRTGPKDEQFF
CDR3nt: TGTGCCCTTCGGACAGGGCCTAAGGATGAGCAGTTCTTC
d_gene: TRBD1
v_gene: TRBV10-3
abundance: .
j_gene: TRBJ2-1

CDR3aa: CASSKSHRQDNEQFF
CDR3nt: TGTGCCAGCAGCAAGTCCCACCGACAGGACAATGAGCAGTTCTTC
d_gene: .
v_gene: TRBV21-1
abundance: .
j_gene: TRBJ2-1

CDR3aa: CASSPGHGNTIYF
CDR3nt: TGTGCCAGCAGCCCAGGGCACGGAAACACCATATATTTT
d_gene: .
v_gene: TRBV7-3
abundance: .
j_gene: TRBJ1-3

CDR3aa: CASSVYRQGALKEGFF
CDR3nt: TGTGCCAGCAGTGTTTATCGACAGGGGGCCCTGAAAGAGGGGTTCTTC
d_gene: TRBD1
v_gene: TRBV27
abundance: .
j_gene: TRBJ2-1

CDR3aa: CASSPLRIGELFF
CDR3nt: TGTGCCAGCAGCCCTTTGCGCATCGGGGAGCTGTTTTTT
d_gene: .
v_gene: TRBV3-1/TRBV3-2
abundance: once
j_gene: TRBJ2-2

CDR3aa: CASSVTRLSTDTQYF
CDR3nt: TGTGCCAGCAGCGTAACCAGACTGAGCACAGATACGCAGTATTTT
d_gene: .
v_gene: TRBV9
abundance: .
j_gene: TRBJ2-3

CDR3aa: CASSQDWGGFGYNSPLHF
CDR3nt: TGTGCCAGCAGCCAAGATTGGGGGGGCTTCGGCTATAATTCACCCCTCCACTTT
d_gene: .
v_gene: TRBV4-2
abundance: .
j_gene: TRBJ1-6

CDR3aa: CASSATTGGLGYEAFF
CDR3nt: TGCGCCAGCAGCGCGACCACAGGGGGCTTGGGCTATGAAGCTTTCTTT
d_gene: TRBD1
v_gene: TRBV5-1
abundance: .
j_gene: TRBJ1-1

CDR3aa: CATSRPQENQETQYF
CDR3nt: TGTGCCACCAGCAGACCACAGGAGAACCAAGAGACCCAGTACTTC
d_gene: .
v_gene: TRBV15
abundance: .
j_gene: TRBJ2-5